The source of this TCR beta chain is a study of T cell responses to AZD1222 COVID-19 vaccine (dated by TCRdb to the early 2020s). Looking at the study overall: AZD1222 recipients whose second dose came at about 4 weeks and those whose second dose came at about 12 weeks were combined into one group, since spike-specific TCR depth and breadth did not differ between the two schedules. A total of 230 to 250 trial participants underwent TCR sequencing, of whom 200 to 220 had received two doses of AZD1222 and some 25 had received two doses of the MenACWY control vaccine. Enrollment into the trials was organized by age into subgroups of 18-55, 56-69 and 70-plus years, and those subgroups contained about 150, 27 and 61 TCR-sequenced participants, respectively. General study outcomes and caveats: In the small 56-69-year group, the increase in depth fell short of significance, most likely because of low power. CD4 TCRs associated with the vaccine covered the entire spike protein, and the dominant responses were in regions 160-218 and 743-854. Reportedly, close to half of the unique spike-specific TCRs recognized epitopes lying outside the regions that are mutated in the B.1.351 and B.1.1.7 variants. Because no day 14 peak-response samples were available, repertoires were characterized only after the peak T cell response. A significant rise in spike-specific TCR breadth and depth was observed after two AZD1222 doses relative to day 0 and relative to MenACWY recipients. Conclusions about previously exposed vaccinees are limited because only a handful of AZD1222 recipients were SARS-CoV-2 seropositive at baseline. Participants were mostly white British, with more females than males. The authors suggested clonal diversity may have been underestimated.

Note on this clone: Its target antigen remains unknown. No base quality values were provided; no much bigger clone lies one nucleotide off.

Counted from cysteine to phenylalanine, this CDR3 has 15 amino acids. CDR3 DNA only is kept here, 45 bases in frame from base 1. Between the V and J ends, shortened by 6 bases and 2 bases respectively, the junction contains 14 bases. Taken from the germline V gene, the CDR1 and CDR2 loops are MNHEY and SVGEGT. The CDR3 regions of human TCRbeta chains were subjected to immunosequencing. For the original study's pipeline: TCRs in the repertoires were matched against a reference library of SARS-CoV-2-specific TCRs that had been generated with the MIRA antigen-specificity platform. Breadth meant the fraction of unique TCRs that were SARS-CoV-2-associated, whereas depth meant the fraction of total T cells that were SARS-CoV-2-associated. Using the MIRA data, each spike-specific TCR was mapped to the spike region that the TCR reacts to and placed in a CD4 or CD8 class. Log10-transformed breadth and depth values were compared by one-way ANOVA with Sidak's multiple comparisons tests. TCRdb took this table from immuneACCESS and kept in-frame rearrangements with V and J called. Such tables lack part of the clones; where checked against another copy, unresolved V genes explain under half of the gap, and the rest is unexplained. V and J calls and clone size are as listed in that table; D and trimming were resolved from the DNA. The sample yields 85,000 to 100,000 clones; less than 90% were counted once. 3.7% of the sample is held by the ten biggest clonotypes.

The time point label of this sample denotes: baseline before first vaccination. The vaccinee samples were drawn from two UK trials, COV001 and COV002, one of which was a single-blind randomized controlled phase 2/3 trial testing AZD1222 (ChAdOx1 nCoV-19) in healthy adults. Trial participant PBMC samples were collected at day 0 and day 28 after the second dose for TCRbeta chain sequencing. The sequence was collected from an adult in good health. The sequences come from peripheral blood, collected on day 0 of AZD1222 vaccination. Recombination joined TRBV6-2 or TRBV6-3 with TRBJ1-5; possibly the D gene is TRBD1, per 5 matching bases. The DNA sequence follows: TGTGCCAGCAGCACCATTAGGGGTGGCAATCAGCCCCAGCATTTT. This is translated as CASSTIRGGNQPQHF.